A single T cell receptor (beta chain) is shown here with its context. Germline CDR1 reads WSHSY; CDR2 reads SAAADI. This CDR3 contains 17 residues. Trimming removed 8 bases from V and 8 bases from J; junction bases left unmatched: 20. The data derive from a study of blood T cell repertoires in COVID-19. Repertoires were generated with immunoSEQ multiplex PCR, while TCRdb's copy carries only in-frame clones and drops some. The sample yields hundreds of thousands of clones, roughly 86% seen once. The sample consisted of peripheral blood. The genes are TRBV10-2 and TRBJ2-1, with 8 bases lining up with TRBD2. This clonotype was obtained from a woman in her 30s with COVID-19, enrolled during active disease. This CDR3 reads CASHGRVPGHPSDEQFF. The CDR3 bases are TGCGCCAGCCACGGGAGGGTTCCGGGACACCCCTCCGATGAGCAGTTCTTC.